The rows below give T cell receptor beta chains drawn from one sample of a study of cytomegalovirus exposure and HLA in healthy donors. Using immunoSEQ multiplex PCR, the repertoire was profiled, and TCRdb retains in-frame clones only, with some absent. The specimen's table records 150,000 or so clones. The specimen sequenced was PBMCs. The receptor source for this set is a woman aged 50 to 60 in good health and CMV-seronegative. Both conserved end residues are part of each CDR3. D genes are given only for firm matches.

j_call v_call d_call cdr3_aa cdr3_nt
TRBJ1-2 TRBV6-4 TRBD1 CASSDTPGQGRGYTF TGTGCCAGCAGTGATACTCCGGGACAGGGACGTGGCTACACCTTC
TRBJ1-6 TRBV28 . CASTLGASYSPLHF TGTGCCAGCACCCTCGGAGCAAGTTACTCACCCCTCCACTTT
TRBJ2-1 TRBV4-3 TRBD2 CASSQDRREGTDNEQFF TGCGCCAGCAGCCAAGATCGACGGGAGGGCACCGACAATGAGCAGTTCTTC
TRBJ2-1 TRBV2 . CATAGLINNEQFF TGTGCCACCGCGGGACTTATCAACAATGAGCAGTTCTTC
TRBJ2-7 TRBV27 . CASSPPPSDYNYEQYF TGTGCCAGCAGTCCCCCCCCTTCCGACTACAACTACGAGCAGTACTTC
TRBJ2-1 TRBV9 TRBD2 CASRSGGAANEQFF TGTGCCAGCAGAAGCGGGGGGGCGGCCAATGAGCAGTTCTTC
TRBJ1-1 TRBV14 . CASSQFTPGASEAFF TGTGCCAGCAGCCAGTTTACTCCAGGGGCCTCTGAAGCTTTCTTT
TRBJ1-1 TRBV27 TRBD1 CASRLRNRGTEAFF TGTGCCAGCAGGCTTCGAAACAGGGGAACTGAAGCTTTCTTT
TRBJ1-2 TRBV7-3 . CASSPSPRDYGYTF TGTGCCAGCAGCCCAAGTCCACGGGACTATGGCTACACCTTC
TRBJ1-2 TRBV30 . CAWTTGTNYGYTF TGTGCCTGGACGACAGGAACTAACTATGGCTACACCTTC
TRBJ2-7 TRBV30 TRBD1 CAWSVPDRGSEQYF TGTGCCTGGAGTGTTCCGGACAGGGGTTCCGAGCAGTACTTC
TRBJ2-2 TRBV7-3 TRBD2 CASSSLSGGGTGELFF TGTGCCAGCAGCTCCCTTAGCGGGGGGGGAACCGGGGAGCTGTTTTTT
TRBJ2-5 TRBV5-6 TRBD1 CASSAPTGRETQYF TGTGCCAGCAGCGCGCCGACAGGGAGAGAGACCCAGTACTTC
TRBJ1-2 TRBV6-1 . CASSDPNRVYGYTF TGTGCCAGCAGTGATCCGAACAGGGTTTATGGCTACACCTTC